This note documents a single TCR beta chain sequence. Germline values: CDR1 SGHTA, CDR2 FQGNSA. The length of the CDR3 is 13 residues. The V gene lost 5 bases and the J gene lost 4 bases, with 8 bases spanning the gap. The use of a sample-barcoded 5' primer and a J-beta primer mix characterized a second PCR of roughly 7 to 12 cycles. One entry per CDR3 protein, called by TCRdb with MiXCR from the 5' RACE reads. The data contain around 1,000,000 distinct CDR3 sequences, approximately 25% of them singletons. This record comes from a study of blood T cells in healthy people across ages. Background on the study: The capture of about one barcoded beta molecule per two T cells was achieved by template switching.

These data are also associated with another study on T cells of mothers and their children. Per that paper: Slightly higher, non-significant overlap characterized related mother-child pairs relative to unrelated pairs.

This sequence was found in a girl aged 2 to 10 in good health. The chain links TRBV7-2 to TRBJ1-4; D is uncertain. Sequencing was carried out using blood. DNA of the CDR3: TGTGCCAGCAGCCCCGGGGATAATGAAAAACTGTTTTTT. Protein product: CASSPGDNEKLFF.